What follows is one T cell receptor beta chain and its context. The data stem from a study of blood T cell repertoires in COVID-19. Only in-frame clones appear in the TCRdb table, and some are missing; sequencing was by immunoSEQ multiplex PCR. The data show about 63,000 clones, approximately 79% seen once. CDR3 length equals 17 residues. Per germline, CDR1 MDHEN and CDR2 SYDVKM. J was trimmed by 3 bases and V by 4 bases; bases with no gene match: 10. The sequenced sample consisted of peripheral blood. The TCR sequence derives from a human donor in a cohort sampled during active COVID-19. This rearrangement joins TRBV28 to TRBJ1-5; 9 bases match TRBD1. DNA for the CDR3: TGTGCCAGCAGTTCCCCAAACAGGGGGCGCAACAATCAGCCCCAGCATTTT. Translated: CASSSPNRGRNNQPQHF.